This T cell receptor beta chain was captured by sequencing in a study of response to subunit inactivated influenza vaccine. Findings of the study overall: Each seasonal flu vaccination may recruit only limited new T cells, authors suggested.

From the RT-PCR reads, TCRdb called clonotypes with MiXCR, one entry per CDR3 protein. The table shows hundreds of thousands of distinct CDR3 sequences, with around a sixth occurring only once. Germline V lookup: CDR1 DFQATT, CDR2 SNEGSKA (reference sequence). Trimming left V 4 bases short and J 1 base short, with 16 bases between. This CDR3 is 15 amino acids long. In its sample, this clonotype was seen a few times. No antigen is known for it. The sequencing used PBMCs from blood, collected roughly 5 days after vaccination. This chain joins TRBV20-1 and TRBJ1-1; D is possibly TRBD1 (5 bases). The TCR sequence derives from a man in his fifties who received an inactivated influenza vaccine. The CDR3 DNA reads as TGCAGTGCTAAAGATCCAGCCGGGGGGAACACTGAAGCTTTCTTT. Protein product: CSAKDPAGGNTEAFF.